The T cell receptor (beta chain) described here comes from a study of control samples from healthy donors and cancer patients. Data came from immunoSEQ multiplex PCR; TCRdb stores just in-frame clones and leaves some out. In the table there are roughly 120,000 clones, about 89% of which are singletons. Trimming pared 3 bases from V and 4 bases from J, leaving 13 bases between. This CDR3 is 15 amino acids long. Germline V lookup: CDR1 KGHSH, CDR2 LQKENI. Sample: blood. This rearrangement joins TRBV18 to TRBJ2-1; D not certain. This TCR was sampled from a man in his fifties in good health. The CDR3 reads CASSPLSGPYNEQFF. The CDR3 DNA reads TGTGCCAGCTCACCTCTTTCGGGCCCGTACAATGAGCAGTTCTTC.